The clone carrying this T cell receptor delta chain was recorded a few times. This entry comes from a study of gamma-delta T cells after stem cell transplantation. TCRdb re-analyzed the RT-PCR reads via CATT. The data hold approximately 2,800 delta-chain clones, with 2.9% observed a single time. The CDR3 extends over 18 amino acids. Germline assignment: CDR1 GEAIGNYY and CDR2 EKD. Deletions cut 3 bases from V and 4 bases from J, with 26 bases between. This TCR was sampled from a human donor. It is not recorded whose cells these are; they may come from a transplant donor. This rearrangement joins TRDV2 to TRDJ1, with D tentatively TRDD3 (5 bases). The sequencing input was gamma-delta T cells. CDR3 nucleotide sequence: TGTGCCTGTGACCCGGTCGCCGCCTGGGTGATACAGTTCGATAAACTCATCTTT. This codes for CACDPVAAWVIQFDKLIF.